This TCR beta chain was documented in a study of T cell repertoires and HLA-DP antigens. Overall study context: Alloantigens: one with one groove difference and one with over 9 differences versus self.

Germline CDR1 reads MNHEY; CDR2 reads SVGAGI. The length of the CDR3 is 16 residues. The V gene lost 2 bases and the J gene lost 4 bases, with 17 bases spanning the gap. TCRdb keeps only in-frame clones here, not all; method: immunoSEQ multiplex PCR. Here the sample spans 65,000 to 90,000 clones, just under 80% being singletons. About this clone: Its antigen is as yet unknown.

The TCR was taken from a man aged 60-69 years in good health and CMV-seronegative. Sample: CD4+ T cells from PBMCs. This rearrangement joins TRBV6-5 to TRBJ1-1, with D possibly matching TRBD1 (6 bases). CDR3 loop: CASSYLSGAEGTEAFF. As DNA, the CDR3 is TGTGCCAGCAGTTACCTTTCGGGGGCCGAGGGCACTGAAGCTTTCTTT.